Following are 5 T cell receptor beta chains from one sample sequenced in a study of control samples from healthy donors and cancer patients. Sequencing used immunoSEQ multiplex PCR; TCRdb keeps in-frame clones, though not all of them. The sample records about 120,000 clones, more than 80% being singletons. Sequenced sample: blood. These receptors all come from a man aged 45-65 years in good health.

This chain joins TRBV11-2 and TRBJ1-2, with TRBD1 matching over 10 bases. Germline-derived CDR1 and CDR2 are SGHAT and FQNNGV. V trimming: 4 bases; J trimming: 8 bases; junction bases outside the gene matches: 4. This CDR3 comprises 13 residues. The CDR3 DNA is TGTGCCAGCAGCTACGGACAGGGGGAAGGCTACACCTTC. It specifies CASSYGQGEGYTF.

The chain combines TRBV18 with TRBJ2-3; unclear D gene. Looked up from germline, CDR1 is KGHSH and CDR2 is LQKENI. This CDR3 has 12 residues. With 4 bases removed from V and 3 bases from J, the gap between germline ends came to 5 bases. CDR3 sequence: CASSLRTDTQYF. DNA for the CDR3: TGTGCCAGCTCACTCCGGACAGATACGCAGTATTTT.

The chain employs TRBV9 and TRBJ1-1; no firm D call. In germline, CDR1 is SGDLS, CDR2 YYNGEE. Deletions cut 3 bases from V and 6 bases from J, with 6 bases between. The CDR3 spans 11 residues. This chain's CDR3 is CASSAGAEAFF. The CDR3 DNA reads TGTGCCAGCAGCGCAGGCGCTGAAGCTTTCTTT.

The chain carries TRBV4-1 and TRBJ2-2; 7 positions agree with TRBD1. Germline CDR1 reads MGHRA; CDR2 reads YSYEKL. J was trimmed by 5 bases and V by 2 bases; bases with no gene match: 2. The CDR3 contains 14 residues. CDR3 bases: TGCGCCAGCAGCCAAACAGGGGTAACCGGGGAGCTGTTTTTT. Residues: CASSQTGVTGELFF.

The gene calls are TRBV19 and TRBJ2-1, with TRBD2 matching over 8 bases. J lost 4 bases, V lost 5 bases, and 7 bases had no gene match. CDR3 length: 15 residues. Germline loops: CDR1 LNHDA, CDR2 SQIVND (reference sequence). This CDR3 is CASSSSGGQYNEQFF. The DNA of the CDR3 is TGTGCCAGTAGTTCCAGCGGGGGACAATACAATGAGCAGTTCTTC.